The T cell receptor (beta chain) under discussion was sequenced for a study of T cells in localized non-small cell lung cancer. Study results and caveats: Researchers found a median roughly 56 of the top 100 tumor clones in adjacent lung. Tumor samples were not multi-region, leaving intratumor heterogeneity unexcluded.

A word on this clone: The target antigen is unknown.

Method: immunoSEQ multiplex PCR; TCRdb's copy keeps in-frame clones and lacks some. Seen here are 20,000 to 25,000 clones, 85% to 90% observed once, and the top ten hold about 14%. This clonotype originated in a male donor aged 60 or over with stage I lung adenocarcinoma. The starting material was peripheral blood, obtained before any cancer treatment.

The DNA of the CDR3 is TGTGCCAGCAGTGGGCATAGCGGGGGGGCAGCAGATACGCAGTATTTT. Translated: CASSGHSGGAADTQYF. The chain recombines TRBV28 with TRBJ2-3; 11 bases are shared with TRBD2. This CDR3 spans 16 amino acids. In germline, CDR1 is MDHEN, CDR2 SYDVKM. After removal of 5 bases from V and 4 bases from J, the junction contained 8 bases not matched to a gene.